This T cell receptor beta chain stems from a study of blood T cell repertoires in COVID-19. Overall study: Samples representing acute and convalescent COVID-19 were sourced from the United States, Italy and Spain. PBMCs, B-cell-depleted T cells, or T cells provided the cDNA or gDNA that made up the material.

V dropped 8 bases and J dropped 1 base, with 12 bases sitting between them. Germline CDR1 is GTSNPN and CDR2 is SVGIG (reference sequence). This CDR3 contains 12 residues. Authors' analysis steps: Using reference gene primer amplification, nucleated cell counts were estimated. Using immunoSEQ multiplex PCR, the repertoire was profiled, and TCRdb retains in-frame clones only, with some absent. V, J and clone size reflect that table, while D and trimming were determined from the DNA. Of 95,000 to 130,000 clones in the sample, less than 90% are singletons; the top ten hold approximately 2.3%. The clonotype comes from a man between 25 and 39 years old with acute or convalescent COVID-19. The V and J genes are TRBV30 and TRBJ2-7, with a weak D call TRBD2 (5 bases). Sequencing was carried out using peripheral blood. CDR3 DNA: TGTGCCGGCGTATGGGAGTCCTACGAGCAGTACTTC. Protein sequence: CAGVWESYEQYF.